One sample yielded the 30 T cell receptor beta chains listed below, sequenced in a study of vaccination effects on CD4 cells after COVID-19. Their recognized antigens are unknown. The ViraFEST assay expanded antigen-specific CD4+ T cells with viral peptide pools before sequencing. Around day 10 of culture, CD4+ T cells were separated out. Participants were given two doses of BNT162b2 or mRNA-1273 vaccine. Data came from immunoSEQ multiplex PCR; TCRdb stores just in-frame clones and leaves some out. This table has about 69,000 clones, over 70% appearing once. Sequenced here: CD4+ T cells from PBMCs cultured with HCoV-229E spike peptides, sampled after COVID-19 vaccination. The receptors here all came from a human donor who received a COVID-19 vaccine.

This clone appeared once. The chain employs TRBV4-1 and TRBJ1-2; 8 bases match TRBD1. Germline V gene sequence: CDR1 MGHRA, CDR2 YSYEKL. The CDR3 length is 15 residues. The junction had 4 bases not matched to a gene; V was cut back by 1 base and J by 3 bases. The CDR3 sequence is CASSQGTGWDYGYTF. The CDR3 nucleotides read TGCGCCAGCAGCCAAGGGACAGGGTGGGACTATGGCTACACCTTC.

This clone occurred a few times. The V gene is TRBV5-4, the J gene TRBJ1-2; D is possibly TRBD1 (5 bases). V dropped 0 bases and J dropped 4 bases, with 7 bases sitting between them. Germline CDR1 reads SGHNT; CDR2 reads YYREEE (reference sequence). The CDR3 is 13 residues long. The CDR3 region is CASSLVGGYGYTF. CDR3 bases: TGTGCCAGCAGCTTGGTGGGGGGCTATGGCTACACCTTC.

The CDR3 sequence: CASSFRQGGNKNIQYF. CDR3 sequence (DNA): TGCGCCAGCAGCTTCCGACAGGGGGGTAATAAAAACATTCAGTACTTC. The rearrangement joins TRBV5-1 to TRBJ2-4; 9 bases map to TRBD1. There are 16 residues in the CDR3. Per the germline V gene, CDR1 is SGHRS and CDR2 is YFSETQ. The trim removed 2 bases at V and 4 bases at J, leaving 7 bases unmatched.

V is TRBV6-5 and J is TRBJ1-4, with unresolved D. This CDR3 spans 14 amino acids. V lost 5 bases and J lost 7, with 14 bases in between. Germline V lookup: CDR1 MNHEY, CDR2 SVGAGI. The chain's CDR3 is CASSLGPGTEKLFF. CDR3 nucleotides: TGTGCCAGCAGTCTCGGACCGGGAACTGAAAAACTGTTTTTT.

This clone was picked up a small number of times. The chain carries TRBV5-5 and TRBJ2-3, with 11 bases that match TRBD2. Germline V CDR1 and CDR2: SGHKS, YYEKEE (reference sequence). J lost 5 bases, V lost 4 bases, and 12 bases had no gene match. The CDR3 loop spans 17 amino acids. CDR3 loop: CASSPILTSGAQDTQYF. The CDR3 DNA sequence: TGTGCCAGCAGCCCAATATTGACTAGCGGGGCCCAAGATACGCAGTATTTT.

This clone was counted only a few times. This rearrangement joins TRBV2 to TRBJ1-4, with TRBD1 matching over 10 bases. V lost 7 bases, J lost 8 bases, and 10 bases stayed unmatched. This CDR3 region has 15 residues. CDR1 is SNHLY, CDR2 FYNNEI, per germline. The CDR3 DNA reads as TGTGCCAGCAAGCCCCGACAGGGGGCGGCGGAAAAACTGTTTTTT. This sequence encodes CASKPRQGAAEKLFF.

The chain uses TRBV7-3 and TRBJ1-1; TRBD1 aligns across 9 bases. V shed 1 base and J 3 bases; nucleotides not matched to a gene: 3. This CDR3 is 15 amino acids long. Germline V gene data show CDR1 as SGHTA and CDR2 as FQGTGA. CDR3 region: CASSLNRGPDTEAFF. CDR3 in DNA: TGTGCCAGCAGCTTAAACAGGGGGCCGGACACTGAAGCTTTCTTT.

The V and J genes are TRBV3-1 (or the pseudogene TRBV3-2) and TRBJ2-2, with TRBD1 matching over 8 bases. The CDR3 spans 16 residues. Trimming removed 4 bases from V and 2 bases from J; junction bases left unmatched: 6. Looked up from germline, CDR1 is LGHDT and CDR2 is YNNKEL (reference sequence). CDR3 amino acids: CASSRGQGVNTGELFF. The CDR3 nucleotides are TGTGCCAGCAGCCGAGGACAGGGCGTTAACACCGGGGAGCTGTTTTTT.

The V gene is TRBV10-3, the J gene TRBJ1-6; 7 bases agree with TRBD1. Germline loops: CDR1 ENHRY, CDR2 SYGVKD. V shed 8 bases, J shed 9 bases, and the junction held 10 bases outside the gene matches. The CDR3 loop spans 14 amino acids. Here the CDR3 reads CAIGEGAIISPLHF. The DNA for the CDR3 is TGTGCCATCGGGGAGGGGGCGATTATTTCACCCCTCCACTTT.

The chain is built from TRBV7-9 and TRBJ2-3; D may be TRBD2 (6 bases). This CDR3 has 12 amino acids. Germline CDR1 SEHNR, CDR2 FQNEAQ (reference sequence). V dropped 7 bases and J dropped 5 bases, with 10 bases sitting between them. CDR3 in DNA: TGTGCCAGCAACCACGGGGGAGATACGCAGTATTTT. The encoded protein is CASNHGGDTQYF.

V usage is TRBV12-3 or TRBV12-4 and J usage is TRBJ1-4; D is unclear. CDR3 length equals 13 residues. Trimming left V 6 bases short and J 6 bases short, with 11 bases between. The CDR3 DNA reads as TGTGCCAGCAGCTACGACGGCTATGAAAAACTGTTTTTT. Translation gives CASSYDGYEKLFF.

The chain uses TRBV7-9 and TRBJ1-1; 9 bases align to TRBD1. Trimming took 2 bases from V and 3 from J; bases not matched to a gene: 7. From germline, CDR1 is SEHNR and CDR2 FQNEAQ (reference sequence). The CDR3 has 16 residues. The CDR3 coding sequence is TGTGCCAGCAGCTTACGGGACAGGGATTGGGACACTGAAGCTTTCTTT. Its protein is CASSLRDRDWDTEAFF.

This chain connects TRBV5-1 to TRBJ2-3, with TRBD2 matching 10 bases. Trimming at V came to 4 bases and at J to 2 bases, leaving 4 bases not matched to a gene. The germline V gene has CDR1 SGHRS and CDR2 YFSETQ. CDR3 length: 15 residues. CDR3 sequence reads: CASSIAGGVTDTQYF. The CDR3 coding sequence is TGCGCCAGCAGCATAGCGGGGGGAGTCACAGATACGCAGTATTTT.

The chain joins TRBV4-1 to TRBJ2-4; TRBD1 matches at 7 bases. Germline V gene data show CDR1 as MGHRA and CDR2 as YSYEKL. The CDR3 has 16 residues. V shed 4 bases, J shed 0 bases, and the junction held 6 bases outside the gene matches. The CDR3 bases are TGCGCCAGCAGCCCTCGACAGGGCGTAGCCAAAAACATTCAGTACTTC. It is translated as CASSPRQGVAKNIQYF.

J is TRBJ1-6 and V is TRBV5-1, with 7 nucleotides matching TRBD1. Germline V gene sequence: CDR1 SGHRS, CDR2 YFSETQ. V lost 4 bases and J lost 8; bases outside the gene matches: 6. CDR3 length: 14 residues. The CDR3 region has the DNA TGCGCCAGCAGCCCCGGACAGGAATATTCACCCCTCCACTTT. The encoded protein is CASSPGQEYSPLHF. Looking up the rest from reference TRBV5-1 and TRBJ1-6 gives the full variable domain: KAGVTQTPRYLIKTRGQQVTLSCSPISGHRSVSWYQQTPGQGLQFLFEYFSETQRNKGNFPGRFSGRQFSNSRSEMNVSTLELGDSALYLCASSPGQEYSPLHFGNGTRLTVT.

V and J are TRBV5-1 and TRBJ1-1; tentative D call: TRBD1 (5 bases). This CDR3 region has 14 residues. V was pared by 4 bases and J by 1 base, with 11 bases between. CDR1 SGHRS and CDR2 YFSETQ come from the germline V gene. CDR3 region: CASSQGTPNTEAFF. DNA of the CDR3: TGCGCCAGCAGCCAAGGGACGCCGAACACTGAAGCTTTCTTT. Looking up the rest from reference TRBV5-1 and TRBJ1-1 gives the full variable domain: KAGVTQTPRYLIKTRGQQVTLSCSPISGHRSVSWYQQTPGQGLQFLFEYFSETQRNKGNFPGRFSGRQFSNSRSEMNVSTLELGDSALYLCASSQGTPNTEAFFGQGTRLTVV.

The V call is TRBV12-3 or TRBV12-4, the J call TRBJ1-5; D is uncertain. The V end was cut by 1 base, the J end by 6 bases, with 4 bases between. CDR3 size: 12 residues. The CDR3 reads CASSLELQPQHF. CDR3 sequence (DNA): TGTGCCAGCAGTTTAGAACTTCAGCCCCAGCATTTT.

Written as DNA, the CDR3 is TGTGCCAGCAGTTACCCACTAGCGGGGGGATACAATGAGCAGTTCTTC. Its translation is CASSYPLAGGYNEQFF. The V and J genes are TRBV6-2 or TRBV6-3 and TRBJ2-1; TRBD2 aligns across 12 bases. With V trimmed by 2 bases and J by 4 bases, 3 bases remained unmatched. CDR3 length: 16 amino acids. In germline, CDR1 is MNHEY, CDR2 SVGEGT.

The CDR3 DNA reads as TGTGCCAGCAGCCCGGGACAGGACTCCTACGAGCAGTACGTC. It is translated as CASSPGQDSYEQYV. This chain uses TRBV6-5 with TRBJ2-7; the match to TRBD1 covers 8 bases. The CDR3 spans 14 residues. J gave up 0 bases and V 6 bases, and 4 bases lay outside the gene matches. CDR1 and CDR2 (germline): MNHEY, SVGAGI.

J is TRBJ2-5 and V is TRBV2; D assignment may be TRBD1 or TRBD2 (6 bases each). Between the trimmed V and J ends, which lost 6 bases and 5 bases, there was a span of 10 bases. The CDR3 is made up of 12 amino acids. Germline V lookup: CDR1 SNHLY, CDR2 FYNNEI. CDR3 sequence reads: CASRGAGETQYF. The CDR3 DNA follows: TGTGCCAGCAGGGGGGCGGGGGAGACCCAGTACTTC.

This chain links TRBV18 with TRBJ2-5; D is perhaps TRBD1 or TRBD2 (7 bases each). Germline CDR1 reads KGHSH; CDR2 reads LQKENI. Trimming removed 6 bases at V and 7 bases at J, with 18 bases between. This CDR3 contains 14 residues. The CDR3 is CASSDQGGQRTQYF. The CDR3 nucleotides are TGTGCCAGCTCCGACCAGGGGGGGCAACGGACCCAGTACTTC.

Here the CDR3 DNA reads TGTGCCAGCAATGGACTAGCGGGGGGTGCCGGCAATGAGCAGTTCTTC. Protein product: CASNGLAGGAGNEQFF. J is TRBJ2-1 and V is TRBV2; TRBD2 matches at 14 bases. Germline V CDR1 and CDR2: SNHLY, FYNNEI. The CDR3 totals 16 residues. J was trimmed by 6 bases and V by 7 bases; bases with no gene match: 8.

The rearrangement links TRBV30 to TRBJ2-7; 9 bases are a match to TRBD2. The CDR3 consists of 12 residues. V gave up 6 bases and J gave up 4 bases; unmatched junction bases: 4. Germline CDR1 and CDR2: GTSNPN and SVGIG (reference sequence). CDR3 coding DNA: TGTGCCTGTAGCGGGGGCAAGTACGAGCAGTACGTC. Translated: CACSGGKYEQYV.

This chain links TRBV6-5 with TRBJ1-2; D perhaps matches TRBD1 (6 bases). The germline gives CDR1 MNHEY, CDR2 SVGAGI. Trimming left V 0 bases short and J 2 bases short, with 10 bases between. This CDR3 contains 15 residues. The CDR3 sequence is CASSYSDSLNYGYTF. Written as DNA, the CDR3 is TGTGCCAGCAGTTACTCGGACAGCTTAAACTATGGCTACACCTTC.

As DNA, the CDR3 is TGCGCCAGCAGCTTGGACGAGGCCATGAACACTGAAGCTTTCTTT. Amino acids: CASSLDEAMNTEAFF. V usage is TRBV5-1 and J usage is TRBJ1-1; D is unresolved. Germline CDR1 is SGHRS and CDR2 is YFSETQ. The CDR3 contains 15 residues. V lost 0 bases to trimming and J lost 0 bases, with 9 bases between them.

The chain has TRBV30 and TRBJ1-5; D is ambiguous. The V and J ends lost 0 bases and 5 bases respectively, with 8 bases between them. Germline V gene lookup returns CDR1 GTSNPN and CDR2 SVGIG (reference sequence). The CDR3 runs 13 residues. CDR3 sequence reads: CAWSVRVDQPQHF. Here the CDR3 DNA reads TGTGCCTGGAGTGTACGAGTCGATCAGCCCCAGCATTTT.

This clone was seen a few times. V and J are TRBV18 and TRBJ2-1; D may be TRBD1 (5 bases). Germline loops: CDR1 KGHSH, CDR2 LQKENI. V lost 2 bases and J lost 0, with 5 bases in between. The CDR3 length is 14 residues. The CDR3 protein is CASSPDSSYNEQFF. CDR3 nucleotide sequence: TGTGCCAGCTCACCAGACAGCTCCTACAATGAGCAGTTCTTC.

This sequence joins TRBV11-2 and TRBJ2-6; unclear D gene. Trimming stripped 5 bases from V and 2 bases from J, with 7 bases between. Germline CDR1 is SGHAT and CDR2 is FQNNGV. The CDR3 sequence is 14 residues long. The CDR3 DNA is TGTGCCAGCAGCCCCGGCCCTGGGGCCAACGTCCTGACTTTC. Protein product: CASSPGPGANVLTF.

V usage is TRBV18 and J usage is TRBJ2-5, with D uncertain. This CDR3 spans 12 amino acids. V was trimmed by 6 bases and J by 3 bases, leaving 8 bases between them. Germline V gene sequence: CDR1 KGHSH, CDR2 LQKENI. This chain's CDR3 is CASSLAKETQYF. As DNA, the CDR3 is TGTGCCAGCTCCCTCGCTAAAGAGACCCAGTACTTC.

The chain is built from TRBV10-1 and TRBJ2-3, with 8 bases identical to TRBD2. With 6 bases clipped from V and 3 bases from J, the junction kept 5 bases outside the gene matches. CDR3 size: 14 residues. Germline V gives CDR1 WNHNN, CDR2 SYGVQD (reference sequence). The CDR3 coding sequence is TGCGCCAGCAGCGGGAGGGGGAGTACAGATACGCAGTATTTT. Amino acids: CASSGRGSTDTQYF.